Only a few counts were recorded for the clone carrying this T cell receptor (beta chain). Antigen specificity is unknown. This sample was included in a study of blood T cells in healthy people across ages. General study points: Older individuals had lower TCR beta diversity per million T cells (the decline was roughly linear).

Using a J-beta primer mix together with a sample-barcoded 5' primer, a second PCR was run for roughly 7 to 12 cycles. In TCRdb, the 5' RACE reads were re-called with MiXCR into one record per CDR3 protein. The table includes 650,000 to 950,000 distinct CDR3 sequences, under 55% detected once. The sequence was obtained from a man in his sixties in good health. Material for sequencing was blood.

The CDR3 region is CASSQYPPGGGGYTF. The CDR3 DNA follows: TGTGCCAGCTCTCAATACCCACCAGGGGGAGGAGGCTACACCTTC. This chain connects TRBV18 to TRBJ1-2; 7 positions match TRBD1. V shed 6 bases, J shed 8 bases, and the junction held 15 bases outside the gene matches. The length of the CDR3 is 15 residues. Germline assignment: CDR1 KGHSH and CDR2 LQKENI.